This T cell receptor beta chain was sequenced during a study of response to subunit inactivated influenza vaccine (dated by TCRdb to the late 2010s). As for the study more broadly: Deep quantitative profiling of the T cell receptor repertoire was used in the study to follow responses to a trivalent subunit inactivated influenza vaccine. What the research found in general, with its limitations: The authors proposed that each seasonal influenza vaccination may bring in only a limited number of new T cells.

This clonotype has at least ten counts. This clone's antigen is unknown. No qualities accompany the bases; no much larger clone lies one base away. The library came from RT-PCR. Reads for this sample came from an Illumina HiSeq 2500. The public reads were reprocessed in TCRdb via fastp at Q25 and MiXCR, keeping in-frame beta chains. Identical CDR3 protein sequences are pooled into one entry, listed with their most common genes and DNA. This sample holds 150,000 or so distinct CDR3 sequences; around a tenth were observed only once. Approximately 39% of the sample goes to the ten largest clones. The CDR3 runs 14 amino acids, cysteine and phenylalanine included. Only the CDR3 DNA is retained, 42 bases long and in frame from the first base. V is shortened by 5 bases, J by 6 bases, and the region joining them spans 14 bases.

Here the sequenced sample was CD8+ T cells sorted from PBMCs, taken around 2 years after vaccination. This chain is built from TRBV12-3 or TRBV12-4 and TRBJ2-1, and the D gene may be TRBD2, 5 bases matching. The TCR sequence derives from a man aged 45 to 70 who received an inactivated influenza vaccine. Donor details come from another sample of the same person, matched by shared clones. For the CDR3, the sequence is CASSKDSVPNEQFF. Here is the DNA: TGTGCCAGCAGTAAGGACTCCGTACCCAATGAGCAGTTCTTC.